These 18 T cell receptor beta chains originate from one sample sequenced in a study of cytomegalovirus exposure and HLA in healthy donors. This PCR relied on a set of 60 Vbeta primers and 13 Jbeta primers. Only in-frame clones appear in the TCRdb table, and some are missing; sequencing was by immunoSEQ multiplex PCR. The table records approximately 100,000 clones, 64% of them present only once. Sequenced: PBMCs. These receptors were taken from a man in his fifties or sixties in good health and CMV-seronegative.

The chain carries TRBV5-1 and TRBJ1-3; 7 nucleotides agree with TRBD1. The germline CDR1 and CDR2 sequences are SGHRS and YFSETQ. With 4 bases clipped from V and 1 base from J, the junction kept 5 bases outside the gene matches. This CDR3 spans 15 amino acids. CDR3 DNA sequence: TGCGCCAGCAGCCGAGGGGGCGAATCTGGAAACACCATATATTTT. This codes for CASSRGGESGNTIYF. The complete variable domain, with remaining parts taken from reference TRBV5-1 and TRBJ1-3, reads KAGVTQTPRYLIKTRGQQVTLSCSPISGHRSVSWYQQTPGQGLQFLFEYFSETQRNKGNFPGRFSGRQFSNSRSEMNVSTLELGDSALYLCASSRGGESGNTIYFGEGSWLTVV.

V gene TRBV5-4 combines with J gene TRBJ1-2; TRBD1 matches 11 bases. J was trimmed by 4 bases and V by 4 bases; bases with no gene match: 12. Germline V gives CDR1 SGHNT, CDR2 YYREEE (reference sequence). This CDR3 contains 17 residues. The CDR3 DNA reads as TGTGCCAGCAGCAAGCCGGGACAGGGGGAATCCATCTATGGCTACACCTTC. Translation gives CASSKPGQGESIYGYTF.

The rearrangement links TRBV5-1 to TRBJ2-7; 8 positions agree with TRBD2. The CDR3 is 16 residues long. Germline trimming cut 0 bases from V and 0 bases from J; bases unmatched to any gene: 5. Germline V gene lookup returns CDR1 SGHRS and CDR2 YFSETQ. The CDR3 here is CASSLEASGYSYEQYF. CDR3 in DNA: TGCGCCAGCAGCTTGGAAGCTAGCGGGTACTCCTACGAGCAGTACTTC.

The chain uses TRBV7-3 and TRBJ2-3; 7 bases are shared with TRBD2. The CDR3 runs to 16 residues. Trimming took 2 bases from V and 5 from J; bases not matched to a gene: 10. Germline CDR1 and CDR2: SGHTA and FQGTGA. The CDR3 loop reads CASSLFNGGSGDTQYF. The CDR3 bases are TGTGCCAGCAGCTTATTTAACGGGGGGAGTGGAGATACGCAGTATTTT.

A note on this clone: Germline is not matched at one junction end, which may reflect a read error. The V call is TRBV7-7, the J call TRBJ2-1, with TRBD2 identical over 11 bases. This CDR3 is 17 amino acids long. CDR1 and CDR2 from the germline V gene are SSHAT and FNYEAQ (reference sequence). CDR3 sequence reads: CASSPVAGGSSYNEQFF. The CDR3 DNA sequence: TGTGCTAGCAGCCCCGTAGCGGGGGGGAGCTCCTACAATGAGCAGTTCTTC. Variable domain in full (rest from reference TRBV7-7 and TRBJ2-1): GAGVSQSPRYKVTKRGQDVTLRCDPISSHATLYWYQQALGQGPEFLTYFNYEAQPDKSGLPSDRFSAERPEGSISTLTIQRTEQRDSAMYRCASSPVAGGSSYNEQFFGPGTRLTVL.

A word on this clone: At the DNA level, this CDR3 is encoded by other sequences in the same sample as well. The chain links TRBV2 to TRBJ2-3; tentatively, D is TRBD1 (5 bases). Germline V gene data show CDR1 as SNHLY and CDR2 as FYNNEI. V was clipped by 4 bases and J by 4 bases, with 12 bases between them. The CDR3 extends over 14 amino acids. As DNA, the CDR3 is TGTGCCAGCAGTGTGGACACCCCGGCAGATACGCAGTATTTT. The encoded protein is CASSVDTPADTQYF.

This clone was seen once. The chain links TRBV18 to TRBJ1-5; a possible D gene is TRBD1 (5 bases). Trimming cost V 2 bases and J 5 bases, with 19 bases left between them. CDR1 and CDR2 (germline): KGHSH, LQKENI. The CDR3 covers 17 residues. CDR3 residues: CASSPVGGRVDHQPQHF. The CDR3 region has the DNA TGTGCCAGCTCACCAGTCGGTGGCAGGGTTGACCATCAGCCCCAGCATTTT.

This CDR3 reads CSVEGPEGQVYSNQPQHF. The CDR3 DNA sequence: TGCAGCGTTGAGGGGCCTGAAGGACAGGTCTATAGCAATCAGCCCCAGCATTTT. This chain connects TRBV29-1 to TRBJ1-5; 7 bases are shared with TRBD1. The CDR3 is 18 amino acids. V lost 3 bases, J lost 0 bases, and 14 bases stayed unmatched. Germline V lookup: CDR1 SQVTM, CDR2 ANQGSEA.

This clone has just a few counts. The V gene is TRBV29-1, the J gene TRBJ1-1, with a possible D match to TRBD1 (5 bases). V was cut by 5 bases and J by 0 bases, with 16 bases left in between. Germline CDR1 reads SQVTM; CDR2 reads ANQGSEA. The CDR3 runs to 15 residues. The DNA of the CDR3 is TGCAGCGTTCGGGGAGGGTGGGGGATGAACACTGAAGCTTTCTTT. It yields the protein CSVRGGWGMNTEAFF.

V and J are TRBV5-1 and TRBJ2-6; 8 nucleotides line up with TRBD1. The V segment lost 0 bases and the J segment 7 bases; nucleotides outside the gene matches: 12. CDR1 is SGHRS, CDR2 YFSETQ, per germline. The CDR3 is made up of 18 amino acids. This CDR3 reads CASSLGTGTALRANVLTF. As DNA, the CDR3 is TGCGCCAGCAGCTTGGGGACAGGGACCGCTCTGAGAGCCAACGTCCTGACTTTC.

The chain combines TRBV5-1 with TRBJ2-1, with 10 positions matching TRBD2. The CDR3 has 14 residues. V was clipped by 7 bases and J by 6 bases; unmatched bases: 7. The germline CDR1 and CDR2 sequences are SGHRS and YFSETQ. In DNA, the CDR3 is TGCGCCAGCTCCCGGACTAGCGGACTCAATGAGCAGTTCTTC. Protein sequence: CASSRTSGLNEQFF.

The chain uses TRBV2 and TRBJ2-7, with D possibly being TRBD1 (6 bases). There are 14 residues in the CDR3. The V and J ends lost 7 bases and 2 bases respectively, with 15 bases between them. The V gene's germline CDR1 is SNHLY and CDR2 FYNNEI. This CDR3 is CASKVTGLAYEQYF. In DNA, the CDR3 is TGTGCCAGCAAGGTCACAGGGCTGGCCTACGAGCAGTACTTC.

This rearrangement joins TRBV6-5 to TRBJ2-2; D may be TRBD1 (7 bases). The CDR3 is 14 residues long. Germline V CDR1 and CDR2: MNHEY, SVGAGI. V gave up 8 bases and J gave up 7 bases, with 17 bases separating them. The CDR3 here is CASVKFRGDGELFF. The CDR3 DNA is TGTGCCAGCGTAAAATTCAGGGGGGACGGGGAGCTGTTTTTT.

The J gene is TRBJ2-7, the V gene TRBV27, with D tentatively TRBD2 (5 bases). Germline loops: CDR1 MNHEY, CDR2 SMNVEV (reference sequence). The V end lost 4 bases, the J end lost 6 bases, and 22 bases lay between the germline ends. This CDR3 contains 16 residues. For the CDR3, the DNA is TGTGCCAGCAGTTCAGACTTTGACTGGGAGAAGGGCGAGCAGTACTTC. The encoded protein is CASSSDFDWEKGEQYF.

This CDR3 reads CASKGSAVSGDSGYTF. CDR3 DNA sequence: TGTGCCAGTAAGGGGTCGGCGGTTTCGGGAGATAGTGGCTACACCTTC. The chain employs TRBV19 and TRBJ1-2, with a weak D call TRBD1 (5 bases). CDR1 is LNHDA and CDR2 is SQIVND in the germline V gene (reference sequence). The CDR3 totals 16 residues. V dropped 7 bases and J dropped 7 bases, with 25 bases sitting between them. The variable domain in full, with the rest retrieved from reference TRBV19 and TRBJ1-2, is DGGITQSPKYLFRKEGQNVTLSCEQNLNHDAMYWYRQDPGQGLRLIYYSQIVNDFQKGDIAEGYSVSREKKESFPLTVTSAQKNPTAFYLCASKGSAVSGDSGYTFGSGTRLTVV.

The V and J genes are TRBV4-2 and TRBJ2-4, with 8 bases aligning to TRBD2. This CDR3 region has 14 residues. Germline CDR1 LGHNA, CDR2 YNFKEQ. With V trimmed by 3 bases and J by 5 bases, 3 bases remained unmatched. The CDR3 nucleotides read TGTGCCAGCAGCCAGCGGGGGGCGGAAAACATTCAGTACTTC. This codes for CASSQRGAENIQYF.

The V gene is TRBV11-2, the J gene TRBJ2-5; TRBD1 might be the D (5 bases). The germline V and J ends were trimmed by 3 bases and 4 bases, with 12 bases remaining between them. Germline V gives CDR1 SGHAT, CDR2 FQNNGV. The CDR3 is 14 residues long. In DNA form, the CDR3 reads TGTGCCAGCAGCTTTTCGGCAGGGATAGAGACCCAGTACTTC. Amino acids: CASSFSAGIETQYF.

This clone was detected only a few times. The chain recombines TRBV28 with TRBJ2-7; 10 positions match TRBD2. Germline lookup yields CDR1 MDHEN and CDR2 SYDVKM. V was pared by 5 bases and J by 4 bases, with 8 bases of the junction left unmatched. The length of the CDR3 is 15 residues. CDR3 residues: CASSTPLAGPYEQYF. The DNA of the CDR3 is TGTGCCAGCAGTACGCCACTAGCGGGACCGTACGAGCAGTACTTC.